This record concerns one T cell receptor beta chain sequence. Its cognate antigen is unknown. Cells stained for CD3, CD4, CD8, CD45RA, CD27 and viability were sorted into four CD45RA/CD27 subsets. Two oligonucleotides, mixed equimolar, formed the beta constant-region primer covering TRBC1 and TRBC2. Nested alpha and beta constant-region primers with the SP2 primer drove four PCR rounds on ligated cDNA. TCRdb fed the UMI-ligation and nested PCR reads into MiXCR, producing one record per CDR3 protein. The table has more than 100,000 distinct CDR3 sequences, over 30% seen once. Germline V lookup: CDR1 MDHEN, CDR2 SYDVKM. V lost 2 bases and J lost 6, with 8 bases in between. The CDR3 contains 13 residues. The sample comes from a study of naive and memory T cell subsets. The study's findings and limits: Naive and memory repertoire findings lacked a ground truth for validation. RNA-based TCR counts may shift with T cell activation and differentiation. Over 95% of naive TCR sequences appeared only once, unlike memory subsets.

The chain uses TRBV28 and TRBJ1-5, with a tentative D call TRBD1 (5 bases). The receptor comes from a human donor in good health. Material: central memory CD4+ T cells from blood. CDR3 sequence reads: CASSLIGGQPQHF. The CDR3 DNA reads TGTGCCAGCAGTTTAATCGGGGGTCAGCCCCAGCATTTT.